This TCR beta chain was profiled in a study of cytomegalovirus exposure and HLA in healthy donors. This clone was observed a handful of times. Its antigen is undetermined. Study conclusions and caveats: Immune exposure was documented only through CMV serostatus. Specificity for CMV antigens was confirmed in vitro for a few of the CMV-associated chains. Analyses of presence/absence relied on an assumption of roughly uniform sequencing depth across donors.

The donors were healthy bone marrow donors. CDR3 size: 14 residues. CDR1 is LNHDA, CDR2 SQIVND, per germline (reference sequence). Trimming removed 3 bases from V and 5 bases from J, with 8 bases in between. Both 60 Vbeta primers and 13 Jbeta primers went into the PCR. Clones were sequenced by immunoSEQ multiplex PCR, and TCRdb holds only the in-frame ones, with some missing. Of 60,000 to 100,000 clones detected, 60% to 85% appear once; the ten largest clones hold roughly 1.7%. The clonotype was recovered from a man between 40 and 49 years old in good health and CMV-seronegative. The sequenced material came from PBMCs. The rearrangement joins TRBV19 to TRBJ1-6; a weak D match, TRBD1 (5 bases). The CDR3 sequence is CASSMTVNNSPLHF. CDR3 nucleotides: TGTGCCAGTAGTATGACAGTTAATAATTCACCCCTCCACTTT.